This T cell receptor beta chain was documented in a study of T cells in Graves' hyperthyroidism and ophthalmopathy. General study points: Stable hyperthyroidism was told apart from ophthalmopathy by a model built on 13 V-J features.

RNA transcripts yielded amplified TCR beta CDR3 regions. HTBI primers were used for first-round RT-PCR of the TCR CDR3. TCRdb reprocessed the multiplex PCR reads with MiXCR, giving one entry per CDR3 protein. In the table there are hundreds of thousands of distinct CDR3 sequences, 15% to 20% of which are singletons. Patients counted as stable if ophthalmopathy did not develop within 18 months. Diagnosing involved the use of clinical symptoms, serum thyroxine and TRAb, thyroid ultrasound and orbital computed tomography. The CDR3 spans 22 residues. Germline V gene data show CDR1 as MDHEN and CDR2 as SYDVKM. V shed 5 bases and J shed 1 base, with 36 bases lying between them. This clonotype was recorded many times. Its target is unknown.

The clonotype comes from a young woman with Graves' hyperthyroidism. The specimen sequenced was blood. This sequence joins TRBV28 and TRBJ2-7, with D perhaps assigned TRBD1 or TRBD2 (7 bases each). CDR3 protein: CASSPQTSGGDIWTWGSYEQYF. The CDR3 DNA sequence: TGTGCCAGCAGTCCCCAGACCTCAGGGGGGGACATCTGGACCTGGGGGTCCTACGAGCAGTACTTC.